The 31 T cell receptor beta chains below come from one sample, sequenced in a study of breast tumors, draining lymph nodes, adjacent tissues. MiXCR was run by TCRdb on the multiplex PCR reads, yielding one entry per CDR3 protein. The top ten clones hold around 44% of a sample with 15,000 or so distinct CDR3 sequences, about 70% of them seen once. Specimen: tumor-adjacent breast tissue. These receptors all come from a female donor with breast cancer. Some clones in this sample may be carry-over from other donors' samples.

CDR3: CASSLEQPGVGGELFF. CDR3 coding DNA: TGTGCCAGCTCCTTAGAGCAACCAGGGGTTGGCGGGGAGCTGTTTTTT. This chain uses TRBV7-2 with TRBJ2-2; possible D gene TRBD1, 6 bases. Trimming shortened V by 8 bases and J by 7 bases, and 23 bases separated the two germline ends. The germline gives CDR1 SGHTA, CDR2 FQGNSA. CDR3 length: 16 amino acids.

DNA for the CDR3: TGCGCCAGCGCCTCGGGAGGGGCGAGGTACGAGCAGTACTTC. This codes for CASASGGARYEQYF. V and J are TRBV5-1 and TRBJ2-7; 8 positions agree with TRBD2. The J segment lost 4 bases and the V segment lost 7 bases, leaving 10 bases of the junction unmatched. From germline, CDR1 is SGHRS and CDR2 YFSETQ. The CDR3 extends over 14 amino acids.

The chain uses TRBV20-1 and TRBJ2-5; TRBD2 matches at 10 bases. The CDR3 covers 15 residues. Germline CDR1 is DFQATT and CDR2 is SNEGSKA (reference sequence). V lost 5 bases to trimming and J lost 4 bases; unmatched junction nucleotides: 10. The CDR3 loop reads CSAAPRTSGGETQYF. CDR3 nucleotides: TGCAGTGCTGCCCCCCGGACTAGCGGAGGAGAGACCCAGTACTTC.

The chain combines TRBV10-3 with TRBJ2-7, with D possibly matching TRBD1 (5 bases). This CDR3 has 12 amino acids. The V gene lost 4 bases and the J gene lost 7 bases, with 11 bases spanning the gap. CDR1 is ENHRY, CDR2 SYGVKD, per germline. In DNA form, the CDR3 reads TGTGCCATCAGTGGGCAAGGGGAAGAGCAGTACTTC. This translates into CAISGQGEEQYF.

The CDR3: CASSYFGGANTGELFF. The CDR3 nucleotides are TGTGCCAGCAGTTACTTCGGAGGGGCGAACACCGGGGAGCTGTTTTTT. V and J are TRBV6-2 or TRBV6-3 and TRBJ2-2; D might be TRBD2 (6 bases). Germline V lookup: CDR1 MNHEY, CDR2 SVGEGT. This CDR3 is 16 amino acids long. The V and J ends lost 1 base and 0 bases respectively, with 9 bases between them.

This clonotype was recorded once. The chain links TRBV15 to TRBJ1-5; TRBD1 might be the D (5 bases). Germline CDR1 LNHNV, CDR2 YYDKDF (reference sequence). This CDR3 contains 13 residues. V was pared by 1 base and J by 7 bases, with 8 bases between. Here the CDR3 DNA reads TGTGCCACCAGCAGAGGAGGGGTGCAGCCCCAGCATTTT. Translated: CATSRGGVQPQHF.

The chain has TRBV5-1 and TRBJ2-1; 7 bases align to TRBD1. The CDR3 spans 12 residues. Germline CDR1 reads SGHRS; CDR2 reads YFSETQ. Trimming cost V 6 bases and J 5 bases; bases outside gene matches: 2. CDR3 sequence: CASKDRNNEQFF. The CDR3 region has the DNA TGCGCCAGCAAGGACAGGAACAATGAGCAGTTCTTC.

This chain connects TRBV20-1 to TRBJ2-7; maybe TRBD2 (6 bases). CDR1 is DFQATT, CDR2 SNEGSKA, per germline (reference sequence). V lost 0 bases, J lost 4 bases, and 13 bases lay in between. The CDR3 consists of 14 residues. The CDR3 loop reads CSARDRLVRYEQYF. CDR3 coding DNA: TGCAGTGCTAGAGATAGACTAGTTCGGTACGAGCAGTACTTC.

This chain links TRBV11-2 with TRBJ2-3; 7 positions agree with TRBD2. Trimming at V came to 1 base and at J to 9 bases, leaving 4 bases not matched to a gene. Looked up from germline, CDR1 is SGHAT and CDR2 is FQNNGV. The CDR3 totals 13 residues. The CDR3 protein is CASSLGGSGTQYF. CDR3 bases: TGTGCCAGCAGCTTAGGAGGTAGCGGGACGCAGTATTTT.

The rearrangement links TRBV12-5 to TRBJ2-7; 14 bases match TRBD2. V was clipped by 5 bases and J by 4 bases; unmatched bases: 16. CDR3 length: 19 residues. Germline CDR1 reads LGHNT; CDR2 reads FRNRAP. CDR3 sequence reads: CASGPGTSGSFTPSYEQYF. The CDR3 DNA reads TGTGCTAGTGGTCCGGGGACTAGCGGGAGTTTCACCCCCTCATACGAGCAGTACTTC. Combining the CDR3 with reference TRBV12-5 and TRBJ2-7 gives the whole variable domain DARVTQTPRHKVTEMGQEVTMRCQPILGHNTVFWYRQTMMQGLELLAYFRNRAPLDDSGMPKDRFSAEMPDATLATLKIQPSEPRDSAVYFCASGPGTSGSFTPSYEQYFGPGTRLTVT.

This clonotype was observed a handful of times. The chain has TRBV7-8 and TRBJ2-1; no clear D. CDR1 SGHVS and CDR2 FQNEAQ come from the germline V gene. CDR3 length equals 14 residues. Trimming pared 0 bases from V and 8 bases from J, leaving 11 bases between. CDR3 residues: CASSLAEWQYEQFF. CDR3 nucleotide sequence: TGTGCCAGCAGCTTAGCAGAATGGCAATATGAGCAGTTCTTC.

This clonotype has a count of ten or more. This chain joins TRBV7-9 and TRBJ2-5, with 7 bases fitting TRBD1. This CDR3 is 15 amino acids long. The germline gives CDR1 SEHNR, CDR2 FQNEAQ (reference sequence). V was pared by 4 bases and J by 5 bases, with 10 bases of the junction left unmatched. This CDR3 is CASSSPRTGGETQYF. DNA for the CDR3: TGTGCCAGCAGCTCGCCGCGGACAGGCGGGGAGACCCAGTACTTC.

By share, this clonotype ranks as large. V and J are TRBV20-1 and TRBJ2-7, with 11 bases fitting TRBD2. The trim removed 4 bases at V and 4 bases at J, leaving 6 bases unmatched. Germline V gene data show CDR1 as DFQATT and CDR2 as SNEGSKA (reference sequence). The CDR3 consists of 14 residues. For the CDR3, the DNA is TGCAGTGCTAAGGGACTAGCGGCCGAATACGAGCAGTACTTC. This encodes CSAKGLAAEYEQYF.

The J gene is TRBJ2-2, the V gene TRBV2; D remains unclear. Trimming shortened V by 6 bases and J by 4 bases, and 12 bases separated the two germline ends. The CDR3 contains 14 residues. The germline V gene encodes CDR1 SNHLY and CDR2 FYNNEI. This CDR3 is CASSGRSGTGELFF. The CDR3 bases are TGTGCCAGCAGCGGGCGATCGGGCACCGGGGAGCTGTTTTTT.

This chain joins TRBV7-9 and TRBJ2-2, with D hard to call. The CDR3 has 16 amino acids. Trimming removed 4 bases from V and 5 bases from J, with 17 bases in between. Per germline, CDR1 SEHNR and CDR2 FQNEAQ (reference sequence). The CDR3 sequence: CASSSTSGGLTGELFF. The CDR3 nucleotides are TGTGCCAGCAGCTCGACCTCTGGCGGCCTGACCGGGGAGCTGTTTTTT.

By share of the sample, this clonotype is medium-sized. The genes are TRBV2 and TRBJ2-3; 9 nucleotides agree with TRBD1. Unmatched junction bases numbered 3, after V lost 4 bases and J lost 1 base. The CDR3 totals 15 residues. Germline V CDR1 and CDR2: SNHLY, FYNNEI. The CDR3 sequence is CASSGGQGGTDTQYF. CDR3 sequence (DNA): TGTGCCAGCAGTGGGGGACAGGGTGGCACAGATACGCAGTATTTT.

The gene calls are TRBV7-8 and TRBJ2-7; TRBD1 or TRBD2 may be the D gene (5 bases each). The germline V gene has CDR1 SGHVS and CDR2 FQNEAQ. This CDR3 is 15 amino acids long. The germline V and J ends were trimmed by 0 bases and 1 base, with 10 bases remaining between them. The CDR3 is CASSLAGGSSYEQYF. The CDR3 nucleotides are TGTGCCAGCAGCTTAGCTGGGGGAAGTTCCTACGAGCAGTACTTC.

The chain carries TRBV25-1 and TRBJ1-6, with unresolved D. This CDR3 contains 16 residues. V shed 6 bases and J shed 0 bases, with 12 bases lying between them. Germline CDR1 is MGHDK and CDR2 is SYGVNS. The CDR3 loop reads CASSGQGSSYNSPLHF. CDR3 DNA sequence: TGTGCCAGCAGCGGGCAAGGGAGCTCCTATAATTCACCCCTCCACTTT.

This clonotype was seen many times. The chain employs TRBV6-1 and TRBJ2-3; 9 bases fit TRBD2. J gave up 1 base and V 0 bases, and 8 bases lay outside the gene matches. Germline CDR1 and CDR2: MNHNS and SASEGT. CDR3 length equals 18 residues. Written as DNA, the CDR3 is TGTGCCAGCAGTGAAGCGGGGCGGGAGGGAGGAGGCACAGATACGCAGTATTTT. Its protein product is CASSEAGREGGGTDTQYF.

This rearrangement joins TRBV6-5 to TRBJ2-3, with 8 bases lining up with TRBD2. The CDR3 loop spans 14 amino acids. Germline assignment: CDR1 MNHEY and CDR2 SVGAGI. The ends lost 0 bases at V and 9 bases at J; junction bases unmatched: 5. CDR3 region: CASSYSERENTQYF. CDR3 coding DNA: TGTGCCAGCAGTTACTCGGAGCGGGAGAACACGCAGTATTTT.

CDR3 DNA sequence: TGCAGTGCTAGTAGCCTAGACAGCACAGATACGCAGTATTTT. It codes for CSASSLDSTDTQYF. The V gene is TRBV20-1, the J gene TRBJ2-3; the D is unclear. The V gene's germline CDR1 is DFQATT and CDR2 SNEGSKA (reference sequence). The CDR3 runs 14 residues. Trimming removed 3 bases from V and 0 bases from J, with 10 bases in between.

The chain is built from TRBV5-4 and TRBJ2-1; D not certain. Trimming stripped 4 bases from V and 9 bases from J, with 8 bases between. The germline V gene has CDR1 SGHNT and CDR2 YYREEE (reference sequence). The CDR3 is made up of 11 amino acids. In nucleotides, the CDR3 is TGTGCCAGCAGCATGGTTGGTGAGCAGTTCTTC. This sequence encodes CASSMVGEQFF.

This chain connects TRBV6-6 to TRBJ2-7; D might be TRBD1 (5 bases). Germline CDR1 is MNHNY and CDR2 is SVGAGI (reference sequence). This CDR3 is built from 15 residues. V was pared by 0 bases and J by 3 bases, with 12 bases between. The CDR3 reads CASSYSPGAYYEQYF. The CDR3 bases are TGTGCCAGCAGTTACTCCCCTGGGGCCTACTACGAGCAGTACTTC.

This chain uses TRBV19 with TRBJ1-2, with D maybe TRBD1 (5 bases). The CDR3 covers 14 residues. Germline V lookup: CDR1 LNHDA, CDR2 SQIVND (reference sequence). The germline V and J ends were trimmed by 5 bases and 4 bases, with 14 bases remaining between them. The CDR3, as DNA: TGTGCCAGTAGTGTTGGCGGGCAGGGCTATGGCTACACCTTC. Its protein product is CASSVGGQGYGYTF. The whole variable domain, remainder taken from reference TRBV19 and TRBJ1-2, is DGGITQSPKYLFRKEGQNVTLSCEQNLNHDAMYWYRQDPGQGLRLIYYSQIVNDFQKGDIAEGYSVSREKKESFPLTVTSAQKNPTAFYLCASSVGGQGYGYTFGSGTRLTVV.

This chain links TRBV2 with TRBJ2-1; D is uncertain. The CDR3 runs to 11 residues. CDR1 is SNHLY and CDR2 is FYNNEI in the germline V gene. V was trimmed by 2 bases and J by 10 bases, leaving 6 bases between them. CDR3 amino acids: CASSELVEQFF. The CDR3 DNA sequence: TGTGCCAGCAGTGAATTGGTCGAGCAGTTCTTC.

The rearrangement joins TRBV12-3 or TRBV12-4 to TRBJ2-3; 9 bases map to TRBD1. This CDR3 region has 15 residues. V shed 4 bases and J 4 bases; nucleotides not matched to a gene: 6. This CDR3 reads CASSSDRGEADTQYF. The CDR3 DNA follows: TGTGCCAGCAGTTCGGACAGGGGTGAGGCAGATACGCAGTATTTT.

V usage is TRBV5-1 and J usage is TRBJ2-3; D gene uncertain. CDR3 length: 14 residues. Trimming took off 3 bases at V and 6 bases at J, with 14 bases between the two ends. Germline assignment: CDR1 SGHRS and CDR2 YFSETQ. The CDR3 DNA reads as TGCGCCAGCAGCTGGGATGGATCTCAGGATACGCAGTATTTT. Translated, it gives CASSWDGSQDTQYF.

This clonotype is large (0.1 to 1%) within its sample. V is TRBV29-1 and J is TRBJ2-5, with 10 bases that match TRBD1. V lost 6 bases to trimming and J lost 4 bases; unmatched junction nucleotides: 11. The germline V gene has CDR1 SQVTM and CDR2 ANQGSEA. The CDR3 totals 15 residues. CDR3: CSVEPDRGRGETQYF. The CDR3 nucleotides are TGCAGCGTCGAGCCGGACAGGGGGAGGGGAGAGACCCAGTACTTC.

Comment on this clonotype: Lacking the conserved final phenylalanine or tryptophan, this CDR3 likely reflects a read error. This chain uses TRBV9 with TRBJ1-6; D is uncertain. The CDR3 totals 14 residues. Germline CDR1 SGDLS, CDR2 YYNGEE. The CDR3 loop is CACSVGQSNSPLHL. As DNA, the CDR3 is TGTGCCTGCAGCGTGGGTCAGAGTAATTCACCCCTCCACCTT.

This chain connects TRBV10-3 to TRBJ1-6, with D hard to call. CDR3 size: 14 residues. From germline, CDR1 is ENHRY and CDR2 SYGVKD. V gave up 2 bases and J gave up 4 bases, with 6 bases separating them. The CDR3 DNA reads TGTGCCATCAGTGAGCAGGCTTATAATTCACCCCTCCACTTT. It encodes CAISEQAYNSPLHF.

The rearrangement uses TRBV5-1 and TRBJ2-3, with 8 bases that match TRBD2. V lost 5 bases to trimming and J lost 0 bases; unmatched junction nucleotides: 11. CDR3 size: 17 residues. In germline, CDR1 is SGHRS, CDR2 YFSETQ. This CDR3 reads CASSERSGSRSTDTQYF. CDR3 DNA sequence: TGCGCCAGCAGTGAACGAAGCGGGAGTAGGAGCACAGATACGCAGTATTTT. The full variable domain, its missing parts supplied by reference TRBV5-1 and TRBJ2-3, is KAGVTQTPRYLIKTRGQQVTLSCSPISGHRSVSWYQQTPGQGLQFLFEYFSETQRNKGNFPGRFSGRQFSNSRSEMNVSTLELGDSALYLCASSERSGSRSTDTQYFGPGTRLTVL.